These T cell receptor beta chains were read from a single sample in a study of cytomegalovirus exposure and HLA in healthy donors. Profiled with immunoSEQ multiplex PCR; TCRdb holds only in-frame clones, not every one. The sample includes some 180,000 clones, around 75% seen only once; the top ten take about 2.5%. Sequenced material: PBMCs. Receptors were obtained from a male donor in good health and CMV-seronegative. CDR3s include the opening cysteine and the closing phenylalanine or tryptophan. The order of the fields is J gene, clone size, D gene, V gene, CDR3 DNA, CDR3 protein. A D gene is named only where the DNA matches it firmly. A clone size is listed for some rows: how often the clone was seen (once, few, many), or a class if it is expanded.

j_gene: TRBJ1-1; abundance: NA; d_gene: TRBD1; v_gene: TRBV4-3; CDR3nt: TGCGCCAGCAGCTACGACAGGGCGAACACTGAAGCTTTCTTT; CDR3aa: CASSYDRANTEAFF
j_gene: TRBJ2-3; abundance: NA; d_gene: NA; v_gene: TRBV2; CDR3nt: TGTGCCACCGCTACAGGGACAGATACGCAGTATTTT; CDR3aa: CATATGTDTQYF
j_gene: TRBJ2-5; abundance: NA; d_gene: NA; v_gene: TRBV7-9; CDR3nt: TGTGCCAGCAGCCCGTCCCGTGGCGGGTACCAAGAGACCCAGTACTTC; CDR3aa: CASSPSRGGYQETQYF
j_gene: TRBJ2-7; abundance: NA; d_gene: TRBD2; v_gene: TRBV2; CDR3nt: TGTGCCAGCAGTGATGGTAGCGGGACCTCCTACGAGCAGTACTTC; CDR3aa: CASSDGSGTSYEQYF
j_gene: TRBJ2-1; abundance: NA; d_gene: TRBD1; v_gene: TRBV29-1; CDR3nt: TGCAGCGTCGACCGGGACAGCGGTCCTGAGCAGTTCTTC; CDR3aa: CSVDRDSGPEQFF
j_gene: TRBJ2-7; abundance: NA; d_gene: TRBD1; v_gene: TRBV5-5; CDR3nt: TGTGCCAGCAGCTGGGAGGGACAGGGGTTTGGTGGCACCTACGAGCAGTACTTC; CDR3aa: CASSWEGQGFGGTYEQYF
j_gene: TRBJ2-7; abundance: few; d_gene: NA; v_gene: TRBV6-5; CDR3nt: TGTGCCAGCAGTTACACAGGAACTACCTACGAGCAGTACTTC; CDR3aa: CASSYTGTTYEQYF
j_gene: TRBJ2-1; abundance: few; d_gene: NA; v_gene: TRBV30; CDR3nt: TGTGCCTGGACCCGAGCCGCGGGGTATGGTGAGCAGTTCTTC; CDR3aa: CAWTRAAGYGEQFF
j_gene: TRBJ1-5; abundance: once; d_gene: NA; v_gene: TRBV27; CDR3nt: TGTGCCAGCAGCGAAACCGAGAGCAGGAATCAGCCCCAGCATTTT; CDR3aa: CASSETESRNQPQHF
j_gene: TRBJ2-2; abundance: NA; d_gene: NA; v_gene: TRBV7-8; CDR3nt: TGTGCCAGCAGCCGAAACCCCGGACAGCACACCGGGGAGCTGTTTTTT; CDR3aa: CASSRNPGQHTGELFF
j_gene: TRBJ1-5; abundance: once; d_gene: TRBD1; v_gene: TRBV27; CDR3nt: TGTGCCAGCAGGACAGGGATGAGCAATCAGCCCCAGCATTTT; CDR3aa: CASRTGMSNQPQHF
j_gene: TRBJ2-3; abundance: once; d_gene: TRBD1; v_gene: TRBV6-6; CDR3nt: TGTGCCAGCAGTCGACAGGGCCGGGGCACAGATACGCAGTATTTT; CDR3aa: CASSRQGRGTDTQYF
j_gene: TRBJ2-7; abundance: NA; d_gene: TRBD1; v_gene: TRBV27; CDR3nt: TGTGCCAGCAGTTTTCTTGGGACAGGGAATTACGAGCAGTACTTC; CDR3aa: CASSFLGTGNYEQYF
j_gene: TRBJ2-2; abundance: NA; d_gene: NA; v_gene: TRBV6-1; CDR3nt: TGTGCCAGCAAGGGGGGGTTGAACACCGGGGAGCTGTTTTTT; CDR3aa: CASKGGLNTGELFF
j_gene: TRBJ2-2; abundance: NA; d_gene: TRBD2; v_gene: TRBV2; CDR3nt: TGTGCCAGCAGGAGACTAGCGGGGGCGAACACCGGGGAGCTGTTTTTT; CDR3aa: CASRRLAGANTGELFF
j_gene: TRBJ2-7; abundance: NA; d_gene: NA; v_gene: TRBV18; CDR3nt: TGTGCCAGCTCACCAGGGCCGGAAAACTACGAGCAGTACTTC; CDR3aa: CASSPGPENYEQYF
j_gene: TRBJ1-4; abundance: NA; d_gene: NA; v_gene: TRBV7-9; CDR3nt: TGTGCCAGCGGCCGCCAAACAGGTACAAAACTGTTTTTT; CDR3aa: CASGRQTGTKLFF
j_gene: TRBJ2-1; abundance: NA; d_gene: TRBD2; v_gene: TRBV7-9; CDR3nt: TGTGCCAGGAGTAGCGGGGTTGACGATGAGCAGTTCTTC; CDR3aa: CARSSGVDDEQFF
j_gene: TRBJ1-1; abundance: NA; d_gene: NA; v_gene: TRBV15; CDR3nt: TGTGCCACCAGCAGAGATAGAAGGGGGATCGCTGAAGCTTTCTTT; CDR3aa: CATSRDRRGIAEAFF
j_gene: TRBJ2-3; abundance: NA; d_gene: NA; v_gene: TRBV4-2; CDR3nt: TGTGCCAGCAGCCAAGGGAAGGGGAAAGATACGCAGTATTTT; CDR3aa: CASSQGKGKDTQYF
j_gene: TRBJ2-7; abundance: NA; d_gene: TRBD1; v_gene: TRBV6-1; CDR3nt: TGTGCCAGCAGTGAAAACAGGGGGTCTCCCTACGAGCAGTACTTC; CDR3aa: CASSENRGSPYEQYF
j_gene: TRBJ2-3; abundance: NA; d_gene: TRBD2; v_gene: TRBV5-1; CDR3nt: TGCGCCAGCAGCTACCTAGCGGGGACTAGCACAGATACGCAGTATTTT; CDR3aa: CASSYLAGTSTDTQYF
j_gene: TRBJ2-3; abundance: NA; d_gene: TRBD1; v_gene: TRBV7-8; CDR3nt: TGTGCCAGCAGCTTAGAGATCAGGGGGCAATTTCACACAGATAAGCAGTATTTT; CDR3aa: CASSLEIRGQFHTDKQYF
j_gene: TRBJ2-1; abundance: NA; d_gene: TRBD1; v_gene: TRBV5-1; CDR3nt: TGCGCCAGCAGCACGGGACAGACCAATGAGCAGTTCTTC; CDR3aa: CASSTGQTNEQFF
j_gene: TRBJ1-5; abundance: NA; d_gene: TRBD1; v_gene: TRBV18; CDR3nt: TGTGCCAGCTCTCCGACAGGGCCTAATCAGCCCCAGCATTTT; CDR3aa: CASSPTGPNQPQHF
j_gene: TRBJ1-1; abundance: NA; d_gene: NA; v_gene: TRBV5-1; CDR3nt: TGCGCCAGCAGCTTGGTCGGGGGTGGCACTGAAGCTTTCTTT; CDR3aa: CASSLVGGGTEAFF
j_gene: TRBJ1-2; abundance: few; d_gene: TRBD1; v_gene: TRBV6-5; CDR3nt: TGTGCCAGCAGTTACTCGAGGACAGGGGGTGGCTATGGCTACACCTTC; CDR3aa: CASSYSRTGGGYGYTF
j_gene: TRBJ1-2; abundance: few; d_gene: NA; v_gene: TRBV7-9; CDR3nt: TGTGCCAGCAGCTTAGTCGGGGGCTATGGCTACACCTTC; CDR3aa: CASSLVGGYGYTF
j_gene: TRBJ1-1; abundance: NA; d_gene: NA; v_gene: TRBV5-1; CDR3nt: TGCGCCAGCAGCTTGCCGACAGGCCGGAACACTGAAGCTTTCTTT; CDR3aa: CASSLPTGRNTEAFF
j_gene: TRBJ2-5; abundance: NA; d_gene: NA; v_gene: TRBV19; CDR3nt: TGTGCCAGTAGTGCTCGGAGGTGGCAGTCCGCAGAGACCCAGTACTTC; CDR3aa: CASSARRWQSAETQYF
j_gene: TRBJ1-6; abundance: NA; d_gene: NA; v_gene: TRBV5-1; CDR3nt: TGCGCCAGCAGCTTAGGACAGAGTAATTCACCCCTCCACTTT; CDR3aa: CASSLGQSNSPLHF
j_gene: TRBJ2-5; abundance: once; d_gene: TRBD1; v_gene: TRBV5-1; CDR3nt: TGCGCCAGCAGCTCGACAGGGGGCTTAGAAGAGACCCAGTACTTC; CDR3aa: CASSSTGGLEETQYF
j_gene: TRBJ2-1; abundance: NA; d_gene: NA; v_gene: TRBV4-1; CDR3nt: TGCGCCAGCAGCCCCCTCGCCCCTCAGGATGAGCAGTTCTTC; CDR3aa: CASSPLAPQDEQFF
j_gene: TRBJ1-4; abundance: NA; d_gene: TRBD1; v_gene: TRBV18; CDR3nt: TGTGCCAGCTCGTACCAGATGGGACAGGGGGCTGAAAAACTGTTTTTT; CDR3aa: CASSYQMGQGAEKLFF
j_gene: TRBJ2-6; abundance: NA; d_gene: TRBD1; v_gene: TRBV4-1; CDR3nt: TGCGCCAGCAGTCCGACAGGGTTTGATGCTGGGGCCAACGTCCTGACTTTC; CDR3aa: CASSPTGFDAGANVLTF
j_gene: TRBJ2-7; abundance: once; d_gene: TRBD2; v_gene: TRBV19; CDR3nt: TGTGCCACCCAGGAAGCGGGGAGTGTTCCCTACGAGCAGTACTTC; CDR3aa: CATQEAGSVPYEQYF
j_gene: TRBJ2-1; abundance: NA; d_gene: NA; v_gene: TRBV5-4; CDR3nt: TGTGCCAGCAGCTTGGCAGGGGGGAATGAGCAGTTCTTC; CDR3aa: CASSLAGGNEQFF
j_gene: TRBJ2-3; abundance: NA; d_gene: TRBD2; v_gene: TRBV19; CDR3nt: TGTGCCAGTAGTACCCAGCGGGGGGCTGGAGATACGCAGTATTTT; CDR3aa: CASSTQRGAGDTQYF
j_gene: TRBJ1-1; abundance: NA; d_gene: TRBD1; v_gene: TRBV27; CDR3nt: TGTGCCAGCAGTTTATCGACAGGGAGTATGAACACTGAAGCTTTCTTT; CDR3aa: CASSLSTGSMNTEAFF
j_gene: TRBJ2-7; abundance: NA; d_gene: TRBD1; v_gene: TRBV5-1; CDR3nt: TGCGCCAGCAGCTTGGACGGACAGGGGGCGGGTGAGCAGTACTTC; CDR3aa: CASSLDGQGAGEQYF
j_gene: TRBJ2-1; abundance: NA; d_gene: NA; v_gene: TRBV4-3; CDR3nt: TGCGCCAGCAGCCAGGTCCAGGTTTACAATGAGCAGTTCTTC; CDR3aa: CASSQVQVYNEQFF
j_gene: TRBJ2-5; abundance: NA; d_gene: TRBD1; v_gene: TRBV10-1; CDR3nt: TGCGCCAGCAGTGAGGGACAGGGAGAGACCCAGTACTTC; CDR3aa: CASSEGQGETQYF
j_gene: TRBJ2-5; abundance: NA; d_gene: TRBD2; v_gene: TRBV2; CDR3nt: TGTGCCAGCAGACTAAGGCGGGGGGGCCGCCGGGAGACCCAGTACTTC; CDR3aa: CASRLRRGGRRETQYF
j_gene: TRBJ1-3; abundance: NA; d_gene: TRBD1; v_gene: TRBV10-2; CDR3nt: TGCGCCAGCAGCATATCGGACAGGGGAAACACCATATATTTT; CDR3aa: CASSISDRGNTIYF
j_gene: TRBJ2-7; abundance: NA; d_gene: TRBD2; v_gene: TRBV11-2; CDR3nt: TGTGCCAGCAGCTTTACGTGGAGACTAGCGGGGGTCTACGAGCAGTACTTC; CDR3aa: CASSFTWRLAGVYEQYF
j_gene: TRBJ2-1; abundance: NA; d_gene: TRBD1; v_gene: TRBV4-3; CDR3nt: TGCGCCAGCAGCCAAGATATACAGGGGGCGCGGCAGGAGCAGTTCTTC; CDR3aa: CASSQDIQGARQEQFF
j_gene: TRBJ2-7; abundance: NA; d_gene: NA; v_gene: TRBV14; CDR3nt: TGTGCCAGCAGCCAAGCCGCACGAAGGGGTCCCGAGCAGTACTTC; CDR3aa: CASSQAARRGPEQYF
j_gene: TRBJ2-2; abundance: NA; d_gene: TRBD2; v_gene: TRBV27; CDR3nt: TGTGCCAGCAGTTTAGTCCCTAGCGGGGATTCGAACACCGGGGAGCTGTTTTTT; CDR3aa: CASSLVPSGDSNTGELFF
j_gene: TRBJ2-7; abundance: few; d_gene: NA; v_gene: TRBV4-1; CDR3nt: TGCGCCAGCAGCCAAGATGGGGAGTCCTACGAGCAGTACTTC; CDR3aa: CASSQDGESYEQYF
j_gene: TRBJ2-1; abundance: NA; d_gene: NA; v_gene: TRBV5-1; CDR3nt: TGCGCCAGCAGCATGACCGGGACTGGGACCAATGAGCAGTTCTTC; CDR3aa: CASSMTGTGTNEQFF
j_gene: TRBJ2-7; abundance: NA; d_gene: TRBD2; v_gene: TRBV15; CDR3nt: TGTGCCACCAGCCTAGCGGGGCCCTACGAGCAGTACTTC; CDR3aa: CATSLAGPYEQYF
j_gene: TRBJ1-4; abundance: few; d_gene: NA; v_gene: TRBV2; CDR3nt: TGTGCCAGCAGTTCGTCGAGACAGAACCCAACTAATGAAAAACTGTTTTTT; CDR3aa: CASSSSRQNPTNEKLFF
j_gene: TRBJ2-1; abundance: NA; d_gene: TRBD1; v_gene: TRBV7-9; CDR3nt: TGTGCCAGCAGCCACCAGACAGGGGCCTACTCCTACAATGAGCAGTTCTTC; CDR3aa: CASSHQTGAYSYNEQFF
j_gene: TRBJ2-5; abundance: few; d_gene: NA; v_gene: TRBV29-1; CDR3nt: TGCAGCGTACCCAGGGAAATGATGGAGACCCAGTACTTC; CDR3aa: CSVPREMMETQYF
j_gene: TRBJ1-2; abundance: once; d_gene: TRBD1; v_gene: TRBV10-2; CDR3nt: TGCGCCAGCGGGACAATACCGGGACAGGGAGTTTCTAACTATGGCTACACCTTC; CDR3aa: CASGTIPGQGVSNYGYTF